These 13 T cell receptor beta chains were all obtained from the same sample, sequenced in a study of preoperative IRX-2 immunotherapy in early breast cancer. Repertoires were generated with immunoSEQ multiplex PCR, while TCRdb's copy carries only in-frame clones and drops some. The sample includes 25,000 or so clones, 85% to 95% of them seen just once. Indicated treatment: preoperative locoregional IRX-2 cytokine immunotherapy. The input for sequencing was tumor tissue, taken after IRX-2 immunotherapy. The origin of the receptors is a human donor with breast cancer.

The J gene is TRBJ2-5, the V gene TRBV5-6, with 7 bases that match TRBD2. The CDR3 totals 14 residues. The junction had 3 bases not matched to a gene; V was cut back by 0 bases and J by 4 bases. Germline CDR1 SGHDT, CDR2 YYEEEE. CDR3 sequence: CASSLAPGGETQYF. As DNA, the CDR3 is TGTGCCAGCAGCTTGGCCCCGGGGGGAGAGACCCAGTACTTC.

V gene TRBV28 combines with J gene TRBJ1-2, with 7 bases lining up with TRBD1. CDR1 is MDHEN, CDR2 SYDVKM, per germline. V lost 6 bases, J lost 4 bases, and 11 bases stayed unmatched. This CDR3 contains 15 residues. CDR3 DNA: TGTGCCAGCAGGAGAAGGACAGGAGCCGGCTATGGCTACACCTTC. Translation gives CASRRRTGAGYGYTF.

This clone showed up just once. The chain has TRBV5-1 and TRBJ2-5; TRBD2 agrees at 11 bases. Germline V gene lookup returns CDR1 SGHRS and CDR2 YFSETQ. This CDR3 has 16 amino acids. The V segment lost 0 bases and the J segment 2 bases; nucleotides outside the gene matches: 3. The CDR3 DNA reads TGCGCCAGCAGCTTGGTAGGGACTAGCGGACAAGAGACCCAGTACTTC. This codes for CASSLVGTSGQETQYF.

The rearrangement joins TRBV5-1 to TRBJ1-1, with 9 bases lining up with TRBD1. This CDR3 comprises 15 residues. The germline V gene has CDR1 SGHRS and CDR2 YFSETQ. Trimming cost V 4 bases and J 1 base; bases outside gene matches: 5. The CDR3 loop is CASSPWDRANTEAFF. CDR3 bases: TGCGCCAGCAGCCCTTGGGACAGGGCGAACACTGAAGCTTTCTTT. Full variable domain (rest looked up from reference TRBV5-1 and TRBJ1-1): KAGVTQTPRYLIKTRGQQVTLSCSPISGHRSVSWYQQTPGQGLQFLFEYFSETQRNKGNFPGRFSGRQFSNSRSEMNVSTLELGDSALYLCASSPWDRANTEAFFGQGTRLTVV.

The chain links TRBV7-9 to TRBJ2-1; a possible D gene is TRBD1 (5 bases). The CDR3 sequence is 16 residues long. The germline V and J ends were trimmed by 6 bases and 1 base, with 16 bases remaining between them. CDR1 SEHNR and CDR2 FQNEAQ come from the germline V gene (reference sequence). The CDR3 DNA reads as TGTGCCAGCAGTTCGCACGGCCGGACATCCTACAATGAGCAGTTCTTC. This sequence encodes CASSSHGRTSYNEQFF.

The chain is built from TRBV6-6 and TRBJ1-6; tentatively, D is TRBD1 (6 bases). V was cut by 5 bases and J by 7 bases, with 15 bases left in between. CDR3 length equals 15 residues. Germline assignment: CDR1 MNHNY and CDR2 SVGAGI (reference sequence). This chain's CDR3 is CASSRSDRRNSPLHF. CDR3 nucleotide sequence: TGTGCCAGCAGTCGAAGCGACAGGCGAAATTCACCCCTCCACTTT.

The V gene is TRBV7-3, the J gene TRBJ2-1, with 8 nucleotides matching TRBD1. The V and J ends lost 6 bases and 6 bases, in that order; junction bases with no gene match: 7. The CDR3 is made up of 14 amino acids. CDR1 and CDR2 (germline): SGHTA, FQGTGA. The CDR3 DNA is TGTGCCAGCAGTTCGGACAGGGCCCCCAATGAGCAGTTCTTC. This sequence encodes CASSSDRAPNEQFF.

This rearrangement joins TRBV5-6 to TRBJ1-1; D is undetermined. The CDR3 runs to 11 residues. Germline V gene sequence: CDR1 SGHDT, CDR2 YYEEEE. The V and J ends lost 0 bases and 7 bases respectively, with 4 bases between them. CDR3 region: CASSLDSEAFF. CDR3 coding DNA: TGTGCCAGCAGCTTGGACAGTGAAGCTTTCTTT.

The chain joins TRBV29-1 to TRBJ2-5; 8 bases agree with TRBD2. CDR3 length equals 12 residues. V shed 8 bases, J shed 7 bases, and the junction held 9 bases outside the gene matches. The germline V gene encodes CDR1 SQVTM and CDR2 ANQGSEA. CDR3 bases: TGCAGCATCGAAGCGGGAGATGTGACCCAGTACTTC. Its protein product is CSIEAGDVTQYF.

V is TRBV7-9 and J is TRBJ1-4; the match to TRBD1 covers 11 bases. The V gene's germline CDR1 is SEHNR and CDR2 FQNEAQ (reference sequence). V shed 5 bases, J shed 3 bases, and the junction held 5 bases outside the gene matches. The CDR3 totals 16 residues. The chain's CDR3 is CASSGQGALANEKLFF. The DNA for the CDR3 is TGTGCCAGCAGCGGACAGGGGGCGCTGGCTAATGAAAAACTGTTTTTT.

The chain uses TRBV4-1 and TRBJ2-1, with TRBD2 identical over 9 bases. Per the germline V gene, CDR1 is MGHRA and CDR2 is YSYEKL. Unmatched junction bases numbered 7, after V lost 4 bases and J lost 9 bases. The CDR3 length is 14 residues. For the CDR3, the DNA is TGCGCCAGCAGCCGCCTAGCGGGGACGGGTGAGCAGTTCTTC. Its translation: CASSRLAGTGEQFF.

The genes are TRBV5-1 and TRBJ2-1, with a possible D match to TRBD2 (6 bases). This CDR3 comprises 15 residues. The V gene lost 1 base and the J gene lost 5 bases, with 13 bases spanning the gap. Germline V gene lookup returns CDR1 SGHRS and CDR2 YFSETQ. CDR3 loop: CASSLPRDSNNEQFF. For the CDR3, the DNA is TGCGCCAGCAGCTTGCCGCGGGATAGTAACAATGAGCAGTTCTTC.

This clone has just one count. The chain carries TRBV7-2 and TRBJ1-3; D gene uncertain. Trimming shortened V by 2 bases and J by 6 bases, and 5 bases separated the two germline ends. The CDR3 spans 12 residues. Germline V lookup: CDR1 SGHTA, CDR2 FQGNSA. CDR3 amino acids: CASSLSLNTIYF. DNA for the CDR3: TGTGCCAGCAGCTTAAGTCTAAACACCATATATTTT.